This TCR beta chain was recorded in a study of radiation and T cells in renal cell carcinoma. Study conclusions and caveats: Without pretreatment biopsies, baseline tumor clonotype presence was undetermined.

Time point meaning: blood 4 weeks post-SBRT, at nephrectomy. Specified treatment: 15 Gy SBRT to primary tumor, nephrectomy 4 weeks later. Nephrectomy followed 15 Gy stereotactic body radiation by 4 weeks. In the case of this clone: Its specificity is not known.

TCRdb's copy holds only in-frame clones and misses some; the assay was immunoSEQ multiplex PCR. The repertoire consists of over 120,000 clones, with about 86% occurring once and the leading ten covering around a sixth. The germline V gene has CDR1 SQVTM and CDR2 ANQGSEA. The V gene end was trimmed by 6 bases and the J gene end by 1 base; junction bases not matched to a gene: 8. The CDR3 contains 14 residues. This material consisted of blood, taken from a patient whose treatment included radiotherapy and nephrectomy. The clonotype originates from a woman in her forties or fifties with renal cell carcinoma. The V gene is TRBV29-1, the J gene TRBJ1-2; 7 bases match TRBD1. The CDR3 region is CSVGQVEINYGYTF. In nucleotides, the CDR3 is TGCAGCGTCGGACAGGTTGAGATTAACTATGGCTACACCTTC.